This T cell receptor beta chain was sequenced in a study of T cell responses to AZD1222 COVID-19 vaccine. The overall study: Some second doses came at about 4 weeks and others at about 12 weeks; these were pooled.

A note on this clone: Its antigen is currently unknown.

Generated by immunoSEQ multiplex PCR, the TCRdb table keeps only in-frame clones and is missing some. Here the sample spans over 100,000 clones, over 90% being singletons. Whole-study results and caveats: Targets within unmutated variant regions were reportedly found for nearly half of spike-specific TCRs. Just a handful of AZD1222 recipients tested seropositive at baseline.

V dropped 0 bases and J dropped 8 bases, with 5 bases sitting between them. The CDR3 sequence is 11 residues long. Germline loops: CDR1 SGHDT, CDR2 YYEEEE. The source is an adult in good health. The material was peripheral blood, obtained on day 0 of AZD1222 vaccination. The J gene is TRBJ1-2, the V gene TRBV5-6, with D hard to call. CDR3 nucleotides: TGTGCCAGCAGCTTGGGCCACGGCTACACCTTC. As protein: CASSLGHGYTF.